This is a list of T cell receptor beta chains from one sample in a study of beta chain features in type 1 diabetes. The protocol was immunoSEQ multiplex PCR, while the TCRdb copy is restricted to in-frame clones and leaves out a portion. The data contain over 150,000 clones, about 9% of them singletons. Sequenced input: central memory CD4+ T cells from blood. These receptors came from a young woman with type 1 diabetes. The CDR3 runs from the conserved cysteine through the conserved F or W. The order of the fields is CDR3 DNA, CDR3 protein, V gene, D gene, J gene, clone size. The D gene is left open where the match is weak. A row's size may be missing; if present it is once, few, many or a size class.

CDR3nt: TGTGCCACCAGCAGAGAGGCGACTTCCAACTATGGCTACACCTTC; CDR3aa: CATSREATSNYGYTF; v_gene: TRBV15; d_gene: .; j_gene: TRBJ1-2; abundance: few
CDR3nt: TGCAGCGTGGGGACCCCGGAGGGGTACGAGCAGTACTTC; CDR3aa: CSVGTPEGYEQYF; v_gene: TRBV29-1; d_gene: .; j_gene: TRBJ2-7; abundance: .
CDR3nt: TGTGCCAGCTCACCGGACACCCACTTCCTGTACTTC; CDR3aa: CASSPDTHFLYF; v_gene: TRBV18; d_gene: .; j_gene: TRBJ2-7; abundance: few
CDR3nt: TGTGCCAGCAGCTCCGACACTTCCTCCTACAATGAGCAGTTCTTC; CDR3aa: CASSSDTSSYNEQFF; v_gene: TRBV7-9; d_gene: .; j_gene: TRBJ2-1; abundance: few
CDR3nt: TGTGCCAGCTCACCAATCTCATCCGGCTCAGGGCCCTATAATTCACCCCTCCACTTT; CDR3aa: CASSPISSGSGPYNSPLHF; v_gene: TRBV18; d_gene: .; j_gene: TRBJ1-6; abundance: .
CDR3nt: TGCAGCGTTGCCCCCTTTACAGACAGGGCTGAAGCTTTCTTT; CDR3aa: CSVAPFTDRAEAFF; v_gene: TRBV29-1; d_gene: TRBD1; j_gene: TRBJ1-1; abundance: .
CDR3nt: TGTGCCAGTATCCTCGACTCGGCTGGTTCACCCCTCCACTTT; CDR3aa: CASILDSAGSPLHF; v_gene: TRBV2; d_gene: .; j_gene: TRBJ1-6; abundance: .
CDR3nt: TGTGCCAGCAGCCCCCAAATGGCCATCCTGGACTTC; CDR3aa: CASSPQMAILDF; v_gene: TRBV5-6; d_gene: .; j_gene: TRBJ2-5; abundance: .
CDR3nt: TGTGCCAGCTCGTGGGGGGGGACCAACTCCTACGAGCAGTACTTC; CDR3aa: CASSWGGTNSYEQYF; v_gene: TRBV6-5; d_gene: TRBD2; j_gene: TRBJ2-7; abundance: .
CDR3nt: TGTGCCAGCAGTGGATCACAGGGCAATCAGCCCCAGCATTTT; CDR3aa: CASSGSQGNQPQHF; v_gene: TRBV28; d_gene: .; j_gene: TRBJ1-5; abundance: .
CDR3nt: TGTGCCAGCAGTTACTTAGAGGGACATAAGGAAAAACTGTTTTTT; CDR3aa: CASSYLEGHKEKLFF; v_gene: TRBV6-5; d_gene: .; j_gene: TRBJ1-4; abundance: few
CDR3nt: TGTGCCAGCAGCCTAGACAGGTTCTCCTACGAGCAGTACTTC; CDR3aa: CASSLDRFSYEQYF; v_gene: TRBV7-2; d_gene: .; j_gene: TRBJ2-7; abundance: few
CDR3nt: TGTGCCAGCAGCTTAACCGGCAGGCCAGAGGGTGGCTACACCTTC; CDR3aa: CASSLTGRPEGGYTF; v_gene: TRBV7-3; d_gene: .; j_gene: TRBJ1-2; abundance: .
CDR3nt: TGTGCCTGGAGCCAGCTGGGACTAGCGGACACCGGGGAGCTGTTTTTT; CDR3aa: CAWSQLGLADTGELFF; v_gene: TRBV30; d_gene: TRBD2; j_gene: TRBJ2-2; abundance: many
CDR3nt: TGCGCCGTACCGTACGGTCTTGTGATCAAAAACATTCAGTACTTC; CDR3aa: CAVPYGLVIKNIQYF; v_gene: TRBV23-1; d_gene: .; j_gene: TRBJ2-4; abundance: .
CDR3nt: TGTGCCAGCAGCTTAATTGGGAGCGAAAAAAACATTCAGTACTTC; CDR3aa: CASSLIGSEKNIQYF; v_gene: TRBV4-2; d_gene: .; j_gene: TRBJ2-4; abundance: few
CDR3nt: TGTGCCAGCAGCTTAGGGGAGGGAAGCTCCTACGAGCAGTACTTC; CDR3aa: CASSLGEGSSYEQYF; v_gene: TRBV7-2; d_gene: TRBD2; j_gene: TRBJ2-7; abundance: few
CDR3nt: TGTGCCAGCAGCCCACAGGGATATGGCTACACCTTC; CDR3aa: CASSPQGYGYTF; v_gene: TRBV6-1; d_gene: .; j_gene: TRBJ1-2; abundance: few
CDR3nt: TGTGCCAGCTCACCGGGACTAGCGGCTGGGGCCAACGTCCTGACTTTC; CDR3aa: CASSPGLAAGANVLTF; v_gene: TRBV18; d_gene: TRBD2; j_gene: TRBJ2-6; abundance: few
CDR3nt: TGTGCCAGCGGTAAGGAGGGTAGCAATCAGCCCCAGCATTTT; CDR3aa: CASGKEGSNQPQHF; v_gene: TRBV7-2; d_gene: .; j_gene: TRBJ1-5; abundance: few
CDR3nt: TGTGCCAGCTCAGGGAACAATCAGCCCCAGCATTTT; CDR3aa: CASSGNNQPQHF; v_gene: TRBV2; d_gene: .; j_gene: TRBJ1-5; abundance: .
CDR3nt: TGTGCCAGCAGCCCGCAGGGGACAGGACGTAATCAGCCCCAGCATTTT; CDR3aa: CASSPQGTGRNQPQHF; v_gene: TRBV11-2; d_gene: TRBD1; j_gene: TRBJ1-5; abundance: .
CDR3nt: TGTGCCTGGGCTAGAGCCTCCTACAATGAGCAGTTCTTC; CDR3aa: CAWARASYNEQFF; v_gene: TRBV30; d_gene: .; j_gene: TRBJ2-1; abundance: .
CDR3nt: TGTGCCAGCAGCTTAGGGGGGGGCGAACAGCCCCAGCATTTT; CDR3aa: CASSLGGGEQPQHF; v_gene: TRBV7-9; d_gene: .; j_gene: TRBJ1-5; abundance: .
CDR3nt: TGCGCCAGCAGCCTAGCGATCGGTTCTGGGGCCAACGTCCTGACTTTC; CDR3aa: CASSLAIGSGANVLTF; v_gene: TRBV4-1; d_gene: .; j_gene: TRBJ2-6; abundance: .
CDR3nt: TGTGCTAGCAGCTTAGGACGGACAATCTTATCAGGGACCCAGTACTTC; CDR3aa: CASSLGRTILSGTQYF; v_gene: TRBV7-7; d_gene: .; j_gene: TRBJ2-5; abundance: few
CDR3nt: TGTGCCAGCAGTTACGGGCGGGCACGAACCTACGAGCAGTACTTC; CDR3aa: CASSYGRARTYEQYF; v_gene: TRBV6-5; d_gene: .; j_gene: TRBJ2-7; abundance: .
CDR3nt: TGTGCCAGCTCACCCAGGTACAATGAGCAGTTCTTC; CDR3aa: CASSPRYNEQFF; v_gene: TRBV18; d_gene: .; j_gene: TRBJ2-1; abundance: many
CDR3nt: TGTGCCAGCAGCCAGCTAGCTATTGAGCAGTTCTTC; CDR3aa: CASSQLAIEQFF; v_gene: TRBV11-2; d_gene: .; j_gene: TRBJ2-1; abundance: .
CDR3nt: TGTGCCAGCAGCAGGACAGGGGGTAGGCAAGAGACCCAGTACTTC; CDR3aa: CASSRTGGRQETQYF; v_gene: TRBV21-1; d_gene: .; j_gene: TRBJ2-5; abundance: .
CDR3nt: TGTGCCAGCAGTCCTGGGGCTAGTATTAGGGAGACCCAGTACTTC; CDR3aa: CASSPGASIRETQYF; v_gene: TRBV2; d_gene: .; j_gene: TRBJ2-5; abundance: .
CDR3nt: TGCAGCGTTGATCGAGCAGGCTATGGCTACACCTTC; CDR3aa: CSVDRAGYGYTF; v_gene: TRBV29-1; d_gene: .; j_gene: TRBJ1-2; abundance: .
CDR3nt: TGTGCCAGCACCTGGGACAGGGGCGCAGATACGCAGTATTTT; CDR3aa: CASTWDRGADTQYF; v_gene: TRBV27; d_gene: TRBD1; j_gene: TRBJ2-3; abundance: .
CDR3nt: TGTGCCTGCAACATAGGAGGGATCAACTATGGCTACACCTTC; CDR3aa: CACNIGGINYGYTF; v_gene: TRBV30; d_gene: .; j_gene: TRBJ1-2; abundance: few
CDR3nt: TGTGCCAGCAGCATCCCCCGGTCGGGACTAGCGGGGTCTCATACGCAGTATTTT; CDR3aa: CASSIPRSGLAGSHTQYF; v_gene: TRBV7-2; d_gene: TRBD2; j_gene: TRBJ2-3; abundance: .
CDR3nt: TGTGCCAGCAGCGTAGAAGAGAGAGGCACAGATACGCAGTATTTT; CDR3aa: CASSVEERGTDTQYF; v_gene: TRBV9; d_gene: .; j_gene: TRBJ2-3; abundance: few
CDR3nt: TGCGCCAGCAGCCCAGGGGCCAGGGTGACCGGGGAGCTGTTTTTT; CDR3aa: CASSPGARVTGELFF; v_gene: TRBV4-3; d_gene: .; j_gene: TRBJ2-2; abundance: many
CDR3nt: TGTGCCAGCAGCTTAAAGGCCCGGGGGGAGACCCAGTACTTC; CDR3aa: CASSLKARGETQYF; v_gene: TRBV7-2; d_gene: .; j_gene: TRBJ2-5; abundance: .
CDR3nt: TGTGCCAGCAGCCCAGGACAGAACTCCTACAATGAGCAGTTCTTC; CDR3aa: CASSPGQNSYNEQFF; v_gene: TRBV11-3; d_gene: .; j_gene: TRBJ2-1; abundance: few
CDR3nt: TGTGCCAGCAGTCCGGGCGGGGGTCGCTCCTACAATGAGCAGTTCTTC; CDR3aa: CASSPGGGRSYNEQFF; v_gene: TRBV25-1; d_gene: TRBD2; j_gene: TRBJ2-1; abundance: few
CDR3nt: TGTGCCTATTACGAGCAGTACTTC; CDR3aa: CAYYEQYF; v_gene: TRBV27; d_gene: .; j_gene: TRBJ2-7; abundance: few
CDR3nt: TGTGCCAGCAGCTTGGGACACGCCCGTCCAAATGAGCAGTTCTTC; CDR3aa: CASSLGHARPNEQFF; v_gene: TRBV5-6; d_gene: .; j_gene: TRBJ2-1; abundance: few
CDR3nt: TGCGCCAGCAGCCAAAACACTGCGACAGGAAATGGCTACACCTTC; CDR3aa: CASSQNTATGNGYTF; v_gene: TRBV4-1; d_gene: .; j_gene: TRBJ1-2; abundance: few
CDR3nt: TGTGCCAGCAGCGTAGACCAGCGGGGGGGTTCGAAGGAGCAGTACTTC; CDR3aa: CASSVDQRGGSKEQYF; v_gene: TRBV9; d_gene: TRBD2; j_gene: TRBJ2-7; abundance: many
CDR3nt: TGCGCCAGCAGCCAAGAGGGAGGGACGGGGGCCAACGTCCTGACTTTC; CDR3aa: CASSQEGGTGANVLTF; v_gene: TRBV4-3; d_gene: TRBD2; j_gene: TRBJ2-6; abundance: few
CDR3nt: TGTGCCAGCGGACAGCTAAGAACAGATACGCAGTATTTT; CDR3aa: CASGQLRTDTQYF; v_gene: TRBV6-1; d_gene: .; j_gene: TRBJ2-3; abundance: few
CDR3nt: TGTGCCAGCTCACCACCAGGGAGAGGCTACACCTTC; CDR3aa: CASSPPGRGYTF; v_gene: TRBV18; d_gene: .; j_gene: TRBJ1-2; abundance: few
CDR3nt: TGTGCCAGCAGTATAGCGGGGGGGCTCGATGAGCAGTTCTTC; CDR3aa: CASSIAGGLDEQFF; v_gene: TRBV7-2; d_gene: TRBD2; j_gene: TRBJ2-1; abundance: .